These T cell receptor beta chains were read from a single sample in a study of regulatory and conventional T cells in RAG deficiency. TCRdb's copy holds only in-frame clones and misses some; the assay was immunoSEQ multiplex PCR. The sample has approximately 12,000 clones, roughly 94% seen once. These sequences were also reported in another study, on regulatory T cells.

The sequencing sample was made of CD127- CD25+ CD4+ Tregs sorted from blood. Receptors originate from a human donor in good health. CDR3s include the opening cysteine and the closing phenylalanine or tryptophan. The order of the fields is CDR3 protein, CDR3 DNA, D gene, J gene, V gene, clone size. A D gene is named only where the DNA matches it firmly. Size is stated for part of the rows, as once, few or many counts, or as a class when the clone is expanded.

CDR3 protein: CAWSKHRGQETQYF
CDR3 DNA: TGTGCCTGGAGTAAACATCGCGGCCAAGAGACCCAGTACTTC
D gene: .
J gene: TRBJ2-5
V gene: TRBV30
clone size: .

CDR3 protein: CASSWGQGIGAPLHF
CDR3 DNA: TGTGCCAGCAGCTGGGGACAGGGGATAGGGGCACCCCTCCACTTT
D gene: TRBD1
J gene: TRBJ1-6
V gene: TRBV5-6
clone size: .

CDR3 protein: CASSAQTASNSPLHF
CDR3 DNA: TGTGCCAGCAGTGCCCAGACAGCTTCTAATTCACCCCTCCACTTT
D gene: .
J gene: TRBJ1-6
V gene: TRBV6-6
clone size: once

CDR3 protein: CASSLRGFSNQPQHF
CDR3 DNA: TGTGCCAGCAGTTTAAGAGGGTTTAGCAATCAGCCCCAGCATTTT
D gene: .
J gene: TRBJ1-5
V gene: TRBV27
clone size: .

CDR3 protein: CASSPAGLAARDEQFF
CDR3 DNA: TGTGCCAGCAGTCCCGCGGGACTAGCGGCTAGGGATGAGCAGTTCTTC
D gene: TRBD2
J gene: TRBJ2-1
V gene: TRBV28
clone size: .

CDR3 protein: CASSSHYRPSVGYGYTF
CDR3 DNA: TGTGCCAGCAGCTCCCACTATCGACCATCGGTGGGCTATGGCTACACCTTC
D gene: .
J gene: TRBJ1-2
V gene: TRBV11-2
clone size: .

CDR3 protein: CARSSQQGAPLYSNQPQHF
CDR3 DNA: TGTGCCAGAAGCTCCCAACAGGGGGCTCCTCTATATAGCAATCAGCCCCAGCATTTT
D gene: TRBD1
J gene: TRBJ1-5
V gene: TRBV5-3
clone size: .

CDR3 protein: CASSLLLNNSPLHF
CDR3 DNA: TGTGCCAGCAGTTTGTTATTAAATAATTCACCCCTCCACTTT
D gene: .
J gene: TRBJ1-6
V gene: TRBV28
clone size: once

CDR3 protein: CASSRTGTGSTYEQYF
CDR3 DNA: TGTGCCAGCTCACGTACCGGGACAGGGTCCACCTACGAGCAGTACTTC
D gene: TRBD1
J gene: TRBJ2-7
V gene: TRBV18
clone size: .

CDR3 protein: CASSLYTGVHGYTF
CDR3 DNA: TGCGCCAGCAGCTTGTACACAGGGGTCCATGGCTACACCTTC
D gene: TRBD1
J gene: TRBJ1-2
V gene: TRBV5-1
clone size: .

CDR3 protein: CASSPPQGHTEAFF
CDR3 DNA: TGTGCCAGCAGCCCGCCCCAGGGGCACACTGAAGCTTTCTTT
D gene: .
J gene: TRBJ1-1
V gene: TRBV7-6
clone size: once

CDR3 protein: CASSLSGPYYEQYF
CDR3 DNA: TGCGCCAGCAGCTTGAGCGGCCCCTATTACGAGCAGTACTTC
D gene: .
J gene: TRBJ2-7
V gene: TRBV5-1
clone size: .

CDR3 protein: CASRPQALNTEAFF
CDR3 DNA: TGTGCCAGCAGACCGCAGGCCTTGAACACTGAAGCTTTCTTT
D gene: .
J gene: TRBJ1-1
V gene: TRBV6-5
clone size: .

CDR3 protein: CASSLAWVRGLSYEQYF
CDR3 DNA: TGCGCCAGCAGCTTGGCCTGGGTGCGGGGGCTTTCCTACGAGCAGTACTTC
D gene: .
J gene: TRBJ2-7
V gene: TRBV5-1
clone size: .

CDR3 protein: CASRLSETQYF
CDR3 DNA: TGCGCCAGCAGGCTGAGTGAGACCCAGTACTTC
D gene: .
J gene: TRBJ2-5
V gene: TRBV5-1
clone size: .

CDR3 protein: CANRGPGNTIYF
CDR3 DNA: TGTGCCAACAGGGGGCCGGGAAACACCATATATTTT
D gene: TRBD1
J gene: TRBJ1-3
V gene: TRBV10-3
clone size: .

CDR3 protein: CASSLGAPGAYTQYF
CDR3 DNA: TGTGCCAGCAGCTTGGGGGCCCCGGGAGCTTATACGCAGTATTTT
D gene: .
J gene: TRBJ2-3
V gene: TRBV5-5
clone size: .

CDR3 protein: CASSHPLDRGQAGEKLFF
CDR3 DNA: TGCGCCAGCAGTCACCCCCTAGACAGGGGGCAAGCCGGTGAAAAACTGTTTTTT
D gene: TRBD1
J gene: TRBJ1-4
V gene: TRBV23-1
clone size: .

CDR3 protein: CASSRQGEAFF
CDR3 DNA: TGTGCCAGTAGTAGACAGGGGGAAGCTTTCTTT
D gene: TRBD1
J gene: TRBJ1-1
V gene: TRBV19
clone size: .

CDR3 protein: CASSQGTRGYGYTF
CDR3 DNA: TGCGCCAGCAGCCAGGGGACCAGGGGGTATGGCTACACCTTC
D gene: TRBD1
J gene: TRBJ1-2
V gene: TRBV4-1
clone size: .

CDR3 protein: CAISEVVTNYGHTF
CDR3 DNA: TGTGCCATCAGTGAAGTGGTAACTAACTATGGCCACACCTTC
D gene: .
J gene: TRBJ1-2
V gene: TRBV10-3
clone size: .

CDR3 protein: CASSPGQGGYEQYF
CDR3 DNA: TGTGCCAGCAGTCCGGGACAGGGTGGTTACGAGCAGTACTTC
D gene: TRBD1
J gene: TRBJ2-7
V gene: TRBV27
clone size: .

CDR3 protein: CASSLGLTDSPLHF
CDR3 DNA: TGCGCCAGCAGCTTGGGGTTGACAGACTCACCCCTCCACTTT
D gene: .
J gene: TRBJ1-6
V gene: TRBV5-1
clone size: .

CDR3 protein: CASSPAYNSPLHF
CDR3 DNA: TGTGCCAGCAGCCCCGCGTATAATTCCCCCCTCCACTTT
D gene: .
J gene: TRBJ1-6
V gene: TRBV14
clone size: .

CDR3 protein: CASSTGGRETQYF
CDR3 DNA: TGCGCCAGCAGCACAGGGGGAAGGGAGACCCAGTACTTC
D gene: TRBD1
J gene: TRBJ2-5
V gene: TRBV5-1
clone size: .

CDR3 protein: CASSVGVTTEAFF
CDR3 DNA: TGTGCCAGCAGCGTCGGGGTGACTACTGAAGCTTTCTTT
D gene: .
J gene: TRBJ1-1
V gene: TRBV9
clone size: once

CDR3 protein: CASVRTGGEQYKKLFF
CDR3 DNA: TGTGCCAGCGTTAGGACAGGGGGCGAGCAATACAAAAAACTGTTTTTT
D gene: TRBD1
J gene: TRBJ1-4
V gene: TRBV7-9
clone size: .

CDR3 protein: CASSLLAGLSYEQYF
CDR3 DNA: TGTGCCAGCAGTTTATTGGCAGGACTGAGCTACGAGCAGTACTTC
D gene: .
J gene: TRBJ2-7
V gene: TRBV27
clone size: few

CDR3 protein: CASSVRGTLSGNTIYF
CDR3 DNA: TGTGCCAGCAGCGTACGGGGAACGCTCTCTGGAAACACCATATATTTT
D gene: .
J gene: TRBJ1-3
V gene: TRBV9
clone size: .

CDR3 protein: CASSWDIYNSPLHF
CDR3 DNA: TGTGCCAGCAGTTGGGACATTTATAATTCACCCCTCCACTTT
D gene: .
J gene: TRBJ1-6
V gene: TRBV6-1
clone size: .

CDR3 protein: CASSPRQGSHFSGNTIYF
CDR3 DNA: TGTGCCAGCTCACCACGCCAGGGGTCCCACTTCTCGGGAAACACCATATATTTT
D gene: .
J gene: TRBJ1-3
V gene: TRBV18
clone size: .

CDR3 protein: CASSLTRGRIYGYTF
CDR3 DNA: TGTGCCAGCAGCTTGACAAGGGGCAGGATCTATGGCTACACCTTC
D gene: .
J gene: TRBJ1-2
V gene: TRBV5-5
clone size: .

CDR3 protein: CASSPKSPRDRIHTDTQYF
CDR3 DNA: TGTGCCAGCAGCCCTAAATCCCCCCGGGACAGGATACACACAGATACGCAGTATTTT
D gene: TRBD1
J gene: TRBJ2-3
V gene: TRBV5-6
clone size: .

CDR3 protein: CASSQAAGFQPQHF
CDR3 DNA: TGCGCCAGCAGCCAAGCGGCAGGGTTTCAGCCCCAGCATTTT
D gene: .
J gene: TRBJ1-5
V gene: TRBV4-1
clone size: .